Only one count was recorded for the clone carrying this TCR beta chain. This sample was included in a study of CD8 T cells in Susac syndrome. RNA, at roughly 0.5 to 1 ug, was reverse transcribed with random hexamers. TCRdb re-analysed the immunoSEQ multiplex PCR reads in MiXCR, keeping a single row per CDR3 protein. Of more than 200,000 distinct CDR3 sequences in the sample, less than 95% are singletons; the top ten hold 0.15%. The germline V gene encodes CDR1 LNHDA and CDR2 SQIVND (reference sequence). V lost 3 bases to trimming and J lost 1 base, with 13 bases between them. The CDR3 is made up of 16 amino acids.

The sequencing sample was made of CD4+ T cells from PBMCs. The chain carries TRBV19 and TRBJ1-5; D is uncertain. This TCR came from a human donor with Susac syndrome. CDR3 coding DNA: TGTGCCAGTAGTATTACACAGATTGAGAGCAATCAGCCCCAGCATTTT. It encodes CASSITQIESNQPQHF.